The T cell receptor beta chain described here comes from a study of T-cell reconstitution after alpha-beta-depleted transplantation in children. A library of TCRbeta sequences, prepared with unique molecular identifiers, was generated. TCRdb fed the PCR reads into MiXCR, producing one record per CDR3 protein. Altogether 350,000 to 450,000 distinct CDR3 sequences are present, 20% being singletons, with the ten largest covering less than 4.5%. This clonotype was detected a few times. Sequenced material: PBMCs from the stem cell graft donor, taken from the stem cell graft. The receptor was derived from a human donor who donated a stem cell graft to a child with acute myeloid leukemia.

CDR3 in DNA: TGCGCCAGCAGCTTAAGGGCCGGGAGCTCCTACAATGAGCAGTTCTTC. Protein product: CASSLRAGSSYNEQFF. The chain links TRBV5-1 to TRBJ2-1, with D perhaps TRBD2 (6 bases). Germline CDR1 SGHRS, CDR2 YFSETQ. The CDR3 has 16 amino acids. Between the trimmed V and J ends, which lost 2 bases and 0 bases, there was a span of 12 bases.